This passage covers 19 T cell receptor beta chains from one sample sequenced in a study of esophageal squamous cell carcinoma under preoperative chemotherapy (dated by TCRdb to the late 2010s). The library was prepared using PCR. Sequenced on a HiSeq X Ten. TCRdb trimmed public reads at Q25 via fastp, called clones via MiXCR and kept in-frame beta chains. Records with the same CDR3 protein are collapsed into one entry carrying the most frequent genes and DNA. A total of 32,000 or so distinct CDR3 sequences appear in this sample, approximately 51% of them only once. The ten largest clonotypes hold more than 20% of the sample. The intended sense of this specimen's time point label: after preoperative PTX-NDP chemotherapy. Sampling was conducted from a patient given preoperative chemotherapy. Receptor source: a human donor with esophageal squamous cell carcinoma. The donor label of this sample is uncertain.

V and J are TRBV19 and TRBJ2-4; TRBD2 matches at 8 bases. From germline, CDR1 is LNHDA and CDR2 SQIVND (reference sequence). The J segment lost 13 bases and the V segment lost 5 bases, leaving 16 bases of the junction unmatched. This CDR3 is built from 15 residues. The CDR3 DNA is TGTGCCAGTAGTCCGGGGGGGGGCTCCTACAATGAGCAGTACTTC. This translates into CASSPGGGSYNEQYF.

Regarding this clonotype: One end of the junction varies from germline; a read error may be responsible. CDR3 coding DNA: TGTGCTAGCAGCTGGCACTCCGGGGCAGGGAGCACAGGTGCGCAGTATTTT. It is translated as CASSWHSGAGSTGAQYF. V gene TRBV7-7 combines with J gene TRBJ2-3, with D possibly called TRBD1 or TRBD2 (5 bases each). CDR1 is SSHAT and CDR2 is FNYEAQ in the germline V gene (reference sequence). The CDR3 is 17 residues long.

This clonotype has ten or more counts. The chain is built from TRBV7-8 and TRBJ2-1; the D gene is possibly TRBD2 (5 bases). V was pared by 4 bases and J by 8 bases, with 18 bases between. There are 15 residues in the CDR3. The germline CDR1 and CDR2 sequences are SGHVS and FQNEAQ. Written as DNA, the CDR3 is TGTGCCAGCAGCTCGACACTAGACCCCTTAGATGAGCAGTTCTTC. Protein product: CASSSTLDPLDEQFF.

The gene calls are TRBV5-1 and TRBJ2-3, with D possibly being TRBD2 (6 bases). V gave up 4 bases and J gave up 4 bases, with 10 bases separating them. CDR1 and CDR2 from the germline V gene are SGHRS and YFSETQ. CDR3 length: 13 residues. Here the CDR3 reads CASSITGADTQYF. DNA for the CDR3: TGCGCCAGCAGCATAACGGGGGCAGATACGCAGTATTTT. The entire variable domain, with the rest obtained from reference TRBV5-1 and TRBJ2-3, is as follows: KAGVTQTPRYLIKTRGQQVTLSCSPISGHRSVSWYQQTPGQGLQFLFEYFSETQRNKGNFPGRFSGRQFSNSRSEMNVSTLELGDSALYLCASSITGADTQYFGPGTRLTVL.

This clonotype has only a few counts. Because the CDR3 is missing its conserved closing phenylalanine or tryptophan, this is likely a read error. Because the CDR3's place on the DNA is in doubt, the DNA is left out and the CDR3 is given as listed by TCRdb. This CDR3 reads CASSISGLAVETQFS. The rearrangement links TRBV7-2 to TRBJ2-5; TRBD2 is the table's D call and was not checked against the DNA. The CDR3 has 15 amino acids, counting both end residues. Germline-derived CDR1 and CDR2 are SGHTA and FQGNSA.

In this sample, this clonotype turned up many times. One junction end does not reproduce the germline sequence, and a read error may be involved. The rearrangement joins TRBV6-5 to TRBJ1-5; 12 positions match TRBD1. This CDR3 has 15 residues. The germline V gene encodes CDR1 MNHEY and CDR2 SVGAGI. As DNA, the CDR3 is TGTGCCAGCAGTAACTCCGGGACAGGGGGCCAGCCCCAGCATTTT. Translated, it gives CASSNSGTGGQPQHF.

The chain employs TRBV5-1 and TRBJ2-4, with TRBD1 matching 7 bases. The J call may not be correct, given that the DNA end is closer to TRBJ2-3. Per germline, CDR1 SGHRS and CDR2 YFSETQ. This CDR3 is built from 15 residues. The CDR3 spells CCSGLRGQSTNMQYF. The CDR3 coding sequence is TGCTGCAGCGGCTTGAGGGGGCAGAGCACAAACATGCAGTATTTT.

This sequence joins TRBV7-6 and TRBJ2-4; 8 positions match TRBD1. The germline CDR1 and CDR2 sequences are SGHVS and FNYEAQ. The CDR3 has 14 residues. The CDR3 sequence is CGIRGRCAKDTQYF. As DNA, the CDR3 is TGTGGCATCAGGGGGCGGTGCGCCAAAGATACGCAGTACTTC.

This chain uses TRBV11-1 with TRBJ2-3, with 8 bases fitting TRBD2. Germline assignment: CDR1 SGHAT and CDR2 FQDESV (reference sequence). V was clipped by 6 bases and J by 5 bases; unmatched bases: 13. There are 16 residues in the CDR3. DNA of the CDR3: TGTGCCAGCAGGGGGACCGGGGGGGGGAGCCAAGATACGCAGTATTTT. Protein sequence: CASRGTGGGSQDTQYF.

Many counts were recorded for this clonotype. In nucleotides, the CDR3 is TGTGCCAGCAGCTACCGGGAGGGTACGCAGTATTTT. Amino acids: CASSYREGTQYF. This sequence joins TRBV7-2 and TRBJ2-3; TRBD2 matches 8 bases. The germline V gene has CDR1 SGHTA and CDR2 FQGNSA. This CDR3 spans 12 amino acids. Trimming took 4 bases from V and 8 from J; bases not matched to a gene: 2.

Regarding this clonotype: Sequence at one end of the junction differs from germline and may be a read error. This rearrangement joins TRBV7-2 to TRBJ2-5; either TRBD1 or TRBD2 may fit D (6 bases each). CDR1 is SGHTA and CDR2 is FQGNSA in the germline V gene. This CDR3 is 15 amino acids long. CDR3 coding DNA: TGTGCCACGAGGCTCGGGGGCCAAGACCGAGAGACCCAGTATTTC. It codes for CATRLGGQDRETQYF. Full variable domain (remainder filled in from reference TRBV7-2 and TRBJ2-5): GAGVSQSPSNKVTEKGKDVELRCDPISGHTALYWYRQSLGQGLEFLIYFQGNSAPDKSGLPSDRFSAERTGGSVSTLTIQRTQQEDSAVYLCATRLGGQDRETQYFGPGTRLLVL.

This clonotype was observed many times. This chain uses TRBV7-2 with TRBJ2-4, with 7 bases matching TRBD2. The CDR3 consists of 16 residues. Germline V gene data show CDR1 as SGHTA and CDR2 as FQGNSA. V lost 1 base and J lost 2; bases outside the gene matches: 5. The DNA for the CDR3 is TGTGCCAGCAGCTTAGGGGGGGGTCGATCCAAAAACATTCAGTACTTC. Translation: CASSLGGGRSKNIQYF.

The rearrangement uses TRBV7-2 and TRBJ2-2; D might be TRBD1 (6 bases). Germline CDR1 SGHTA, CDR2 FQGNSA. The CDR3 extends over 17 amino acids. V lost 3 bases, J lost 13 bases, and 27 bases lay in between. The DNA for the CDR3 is TGTGCCAGCAGCTTGGGGGCCGGGACCGTGAAAACCGATGCGCTGTTTTTT. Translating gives CASSLGAGTVKTDALFF.

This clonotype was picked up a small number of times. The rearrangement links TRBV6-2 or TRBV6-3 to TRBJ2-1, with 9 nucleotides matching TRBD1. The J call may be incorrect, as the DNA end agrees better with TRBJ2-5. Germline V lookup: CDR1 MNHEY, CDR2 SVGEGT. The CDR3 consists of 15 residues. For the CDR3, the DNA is TGTGCCAGCAGACCCCCGGGACAGGGACGCGAGACCCAGTACTTC. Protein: CASRPPGQGRETQYF.

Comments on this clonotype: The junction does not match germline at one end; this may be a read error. CDR3 amino acids: CASRGNGGRGQDTQYF. The CDR3 bases are TGTGCCAGCAGGGGGAACGGGGGGCGCGGCCAAGATACCCAGTATTTC. The J gene is TRBJ2-3, the V gene TRBV6-1, with a tentative D call TRBD2 (7 bases). CDR3 size: 16 residues. Germline V gene sequence: CDR1 MNHNS, CDR2 SASEGT.

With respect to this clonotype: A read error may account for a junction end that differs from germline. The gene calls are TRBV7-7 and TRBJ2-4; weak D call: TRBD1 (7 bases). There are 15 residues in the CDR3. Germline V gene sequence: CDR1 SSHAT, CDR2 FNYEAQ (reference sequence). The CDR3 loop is CASSSGDRFTDTQYF. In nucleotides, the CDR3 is TGTGCTAGCAGCTCGGGGGACAGATTCACAGACACGCAGTACTTT. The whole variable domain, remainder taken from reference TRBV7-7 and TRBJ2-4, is GAGVSQSPRYKVTKRGQDVTLRCDPISSHATLYWYQQALGQGPEFLTYFNYEAQPDKSGLPSDRFSAERPEGSISTLTIQRTEQRDSAMYRCASSSGDRFTDTQYFGAGTRLSVL.

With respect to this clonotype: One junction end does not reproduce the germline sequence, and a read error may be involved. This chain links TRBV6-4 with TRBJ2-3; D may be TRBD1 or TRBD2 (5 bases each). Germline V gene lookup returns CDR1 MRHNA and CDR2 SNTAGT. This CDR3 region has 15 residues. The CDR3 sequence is CAGGAAGTGPETQYF. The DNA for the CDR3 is TGTGCCGGGGGTGCCGCGGGCACTGGCCCAGAGACGCAGTATTTC.

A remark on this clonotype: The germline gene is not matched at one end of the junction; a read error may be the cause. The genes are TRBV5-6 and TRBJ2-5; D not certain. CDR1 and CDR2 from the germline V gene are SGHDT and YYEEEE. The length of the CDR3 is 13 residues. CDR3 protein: CASSYDNQETQSF. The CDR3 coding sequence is TGTGCCAGCAGCTATGACAACCAAGAGACCCAGTCTTTC.

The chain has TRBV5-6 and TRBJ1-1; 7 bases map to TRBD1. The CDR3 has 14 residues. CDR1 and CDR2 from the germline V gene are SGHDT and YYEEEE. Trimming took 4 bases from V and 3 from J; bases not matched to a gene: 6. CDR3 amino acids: CASSPRGQHTEAFF. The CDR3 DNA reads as TGTGCCAGCAGCCCCCGGGGACAGCACACTGAAGCTTTCTTT.